These 18 T cell receptor beta chains share one sample of origin, sequenced in a study of human T cells and chemical hapten exposure. As for time point: pre-sensitization, week 0. Noted treatment: therapeutic diphenylcyclopropenone sensitization with weekly scalp DPC. TCRdb recomputed calls from the RACE reads with MiXCR, one row per CDR3 protein. The profile shows roughly 64,000 distinct CDR3 sequences, about 10% of them singletons. Sequenced material: whole blood, taken in connection with sensitization to the hapten diphenylcyclopropenone (DPC). The receptors shown here come from a woman in her forties with alopecia areata. Some clones in this sample may be carry-over from other donors' samples.

This chain connects TRBV12-3 or TRBV12-4 to TRBJ2-7, with 7 nucleotides matching TRBD1. The J segment lost 5 bases and the V segment lost 5 bases, leaving 15 bases of the junction unmatched. The CDR3 runs to 16 residues. This CDR3 reads CASSDPVGGDYNEQYF. The CDR3 DNA sequence: TGTGCCAGCAGTGACCCGGTAGGGGGCGATTATAACGAGCAGTACTTC.

The chain joins TRBV20-1 to TRBJ2-2; the D gene is possibly TRBD2 (6 bases). The germline V gene has CDR1 DFQATT and CDR2 SNEGSKA (reference sequence). The CDR3 loop spans 13 amino acids. Between the trimmed V and J ends, which lost 8 bases and 5 bases, there was a span of 15 bases. For the CDR3, the DNA is TGCAGTTTGTCATATGGGGGGACCGGGGAGCTGTTTTTT. This codes for CSLSYGGTGELFF.

This clonotype was recorded at least ten times. The chain has TRBV20-1 and TRBJ2-1; TRBD2 aligns across 8 bases. Germline CDR1 is DFQATT and CDR2 is SNEGSKA (reference sequence). V gave up 1 base and J gave up 2 bases; unmatched junction bases: 1. The CDR3 consists of 14 residues. For the CDR3, the DNA is TGCAGTGCTAGAGCGGGAGGGCCCTACAATGAGCAGTTCTTC. Its translation: CSARAGGPYNEQFF.

The chain couples TRBV5-4 to TRBJ2-1; D possibly matches TRBD1 or TRBD2 (5 bases each). Trimming shortened V by 0 bases and J by 8 bases, and 21 bases separated the two germline ends. Germline-derived CDR1 and CDR2 are SGHNT and YYREEE (reference sequence). This CDR3 region has 17 residues. The CDR3 protein is CASSLEGSRGIYDEQFF. As DNA, the CDR3 is TGTGCCAGCAGCTTGGAGGGAAGCCGGGGCATTTACGATGAGCAGTTCTTC. The full variable domain, rest sourced from reference TRBV5-4 and TRBJ2-1, is ETGVTQSPTHLIKTRGQQVTLRCSSQSGHNTVSWYQQALGQGPQFIFQYYREEENGRGNFPPRFSGLQFPNYSSELNVNALELDDSALYLCASSLEGSRGIYDEQFFGPGTRLTVL.

The V gene is TRBV6-1, the J gene TRBJ2-3; tentatively, D is TRBD2 (7 bases). Germline V CDR1 and CDR2: MNHNS, SASEGT. The CDR3 consists of 17 residues. Trimming left V 6 bases short and J 1 base short, with 20 bases between. The CDR3 is CASSGGGLQRGTDTQYF. The CDR3 bases are TGTGCCAGCAGCGGAGGGGGACTACAGCGGGGCACAGATACGCAGTATTTT.

The CDR3 DNA reads as TGTGCCAGCAGCCCTCGGGAGTTTCGCAATTCACCCCTCCACTTT. Amino acid sequence: CASSPREFRNSPLHF. The V gene is TRBV3-1, the J gene TRBJ1-6; D is unclear. The CDR3 runs 15 residues. The germline V and J ends were trimmed by 4 bases and 7 bases, with 14 bases remaining between them. Germline V gene lookup returns CDR1 LGHDT and CDR2 YNNKEL (reference sequence).

This clonotype has more than one count but fewer than ten. The V and J genes are TRBV4-3 and TRBJ2-1; 11 positions match TRBD2. Germline V gives CDR1 LGHNA, CDR2 YSLEER. The CDR3 has 15 amino acids. V lost 6 bases to trimming and J lost 4 bases; unmatched junction nucleotides: 5. As DNA, the CDR3 is TGCGCCAGCAGACAGACTAGCGGGGATTACAATGAGCAGTTCTTC. It encodes CASRQTSGDYNEQFF.

This clonotype was observed at least ten times. The genes are TRBV5-1 and TRBJ1-1; maybe TRBD1 (5 bases). This CDR3 is 15 amino acids long. Germline V gene data show CDR1 as SGHRS and CDR2 as YFSETQ. Trimming left V 4 bases short and J 0 bases short, with 13 bases between. As DNA, the CDR3 is TGCGCCAGCAGCACAGGCTTTGGGATGAACACTGAAGCTTTCTTT. It codes for CASSTGFGMNTEAFF.

This clonotype was seen only a few times. The chain joins TRBV3-1 to TRBJ1-1; 10 bases match TRBD1. Germline CDR1 is LGHDT and CDR2 is YNNKEL (reference sequence). Trimming cost V 6 bases and J 0 bases; bases outside gene matches: 4. The length of the CDR3 is 15 residues. The DNA for the CDR3 is TGTGCCAGCAGGTGGGACAGGGGTATGAACACTGAAGCTTTCTTT. Protein sequence: CASRWDRGMNTEAFF.

This clonotype was recorded at least ten times. The chain has TRBV21-1 and TRBJ1-6. TRBV21-1 is classified as a pseudogene. The CDR3 is 10 amino acids. The CDR3 sequence: CASQNSPLHF. In nucleotides, the CDR3 is TGTGCCAGCCAGAATTCACCCCTCCACTTT.

This clonotype was recorded a few times. The chain's CDR3 is CASSPRDPTSYEQYF. CDR3 bases: TGTGCCAGCAGCCCCCGGGACCCTACTTCCTACGAGCAGTACTTC. The chain joins TRBV12-3 or TRBV12-4 to TRBJ2-7; either TRBD1 or TRBD2 may supply D (5 bases each). The CDR3 length is 15 residues. Between the trimmed V and J ends, which lost 6 bases and 1 base, there was a span of 16 bases.

Remarks on this clonotype: A read error may be the cause here, since a much bigger clone is one base away. The chain uses TRBV5-4 and TRBJ1-2; D is possibly TRBD1 (6 bases). In germline, CDR1 is SGHNT, CDR2 YYREEE (reference sequence). This CDR3 has 11 residues. CDR3: CPSSTGYGYTF. CDR3 nucleotide sequence: TGTCCCAGCAGTACAGGGTATGGCTACACCTTC. Based on the CDR3 plus reference TRBV5-4 and TRBJ1-2, the full variable domain is ETGVTQSPTHLIKTRGQQVTLRCSSQSGHNTVSWYQQALGQGPQFIFQYYREEENGRGNFPPRFSGLQFPNYSSELNVNALELDDSALYLCPSSTGYGYTFGSGTRLTVV.

This clonotype was detected only a few times. This sequence joins TRBV5-6 and TRBJ2-7, with 8 bases aligning to TRBD2. The germline CDR1 and CDR2 sequences are SGHDT and YYEEEE. CDR3 size: 15 residues. The trim removed 3 bases at V and 6 bases at J, leaving 11 bases unmatched. The CDR3 coding sequence is TGTGCCAGCAGCTCACTCCGGGTAGCGGGACGCGAGCAGTACTTC. Translation gives CASSSLRVAGREQYF.

V is TRBV5-1 and J is TRBJ2-5; D may be TRBD1 (6 bases). Deletions cut 0 bases from V and 1 base from J, with 7 bases between. CDR3 length: 14 residues. The germline gives CDR1 SGHRS, CDR2 YFSETQ. The CDR3 protein is CASSLGGPQETQYF. The CDR3 region has the DNA TGCGCCAGCAGCTTGGGGGGGCCCCAAGAGACCCAGTACTTC.

The chain combines TRBV4-3 with TRBJ1-2; D is possibly TRBD1 (6 bases). CDR3 length: 18 residues. The V and J ends lost 0 bases and 7 bases respectively, with 24 bases between them. CDR1 is LGHNA, CDR2 YSLEER, per germline. Here the CDR3 reads CASSQDLGGDEDIFGYTF. Written as DNA, the CDR3 is TGCGCCAGCAGCCAAGATTTGGGGGGCGACGAAGATATTTTTGGCTACACCTTC.

This clonotype was seen only a few times. This chain uses TRBV19 with TRBJ2-7; 7 nucleotides line up with TRBD1. Per germline, CDR1 LNHDA and CDR2 SQIVND (reference sequence). Losses at the gene ends were 6 bases for V and 0 bases for J; bases not matched to a gene: 5. The CDR3 is 14 residues long. The CDR3 loop is CASRKTGSSYEQYF. Here the CDR3 DNA reads TGTGCCAGTAGAAAGACAGGGAGCTCCTACGAGCAGTACTTC.

This clonotype was seen only a few times. The chain couples TRBV9 to TRBJ1-2, with D perhaps TRBD1 (5 bases). The V gene's germline CDR1 is SGDLS and CDR2 YYNGEE. This CDR3 is built from 11 residues. Trimming took 7 bases from V and 5 from J, leaving 9 bases between them. The CDR3 sequence is CASGAQYGYTF. CDR3 nucleotide sequence: TGTGCCAGCGGGGCACAGTATGGCTACACCTTC. Filled out from reference TRBV9 and TRBJ1-2, the complete variable domain reads DSGVTQTPKHLITATGQRVTLRCSPRSGDLSVYWYQQSLDQGLQFLIQYYNGEERAKGNILERFSAQQFPDLHSELNLSSLELGDSALYFCASGAQYGYTFGSGTRLTVV.

This clonotype was counted only a few times. The chain recombines TRBV7-2 with TRBJ1-5; no reliable D call. The CDR3 sequence is 13 residues long. In germline, CDR1 is SGHTA, CDR2 FQGNSA. The ends were cut back, 1 base at V and 4 bases at J, with 5 bases in the middle. CDR3: CASSLDRNQPQHF. The CDR3 DNA reads as TGTGCCAGCAGCTTAGATCGGAATCAGCCCCAGCATTTT.